This T cell receptor (beta chain) was identified during a study of blood T cell repertoires in COVID-19. Study details: Whether acute or convalescent, the COVID-19 samples came from the United States, Italy and Spain. Sample material is recorded as cDNA or gDNA derived from T cells, B-cell-depleted T cells, or PBMCs.

Per the original data handling: Using reference gene primer amplification, nucleated cell counts were estimated. Here immunoSEQ multiplex PCR was the method, and the copy in TCRdb shows in-frame clones only, minus some. For V, J and clone size, that table is used; D and trimming come from the DNA. The table lists around 170,000 clones, 80% to 85% of them singletons. The sequence was obtained from a woman aged 40 to 55 with acute or convalescent COVID-19. Specimen: peripheral blood.

Written as DNA, the CDR3 is TGTGCCAGTAGTAGGGACAGGGGCAGACCCCAGCATTTT. It yields the protein CASSRDRGRPQHF. V usage is TRBV19 and J usage is TRBJ1-5, with TRBD1 matching over 10 bases. There are 13 residues in the CDR3. The V and J ends lost 4 bases and 10 bases, in that order; junction bases with no gene match: 4. CDR1 and CDR2 (germline): LNHDA, SQIVND (reference sequence).